The 17 T cell receptor beta chains listed next were all sequenced from one sample in a study of CD8 T cells in ankylosing spondylitis (TCRdb year 2017). Library construction relied on 5' RACE. The instrument given in TCRdb is Illumina HiSeq 2500. TCRdb ran its own pipeline on the public reads, namely fastp trimming at Q25 and MiXCR clone calling, and kept in-frame beta chains. Each record represents a unique CDR3 protein, reported with the most common genes and DNA among its rows. Across this sample there are more than 650,000 distinct CDR3 sequences, with 10% to 15% seen only once. The top ten hold more than 0.5% of the sample. Their cognate antigens are unknown. Points the paper makes about the study in general: Blood from ankylosing spondylitis patients appeared to be characterized by a TCR beta motif made up of seven or eight highly homologous amino acid variants.

The sequenced material came from blood, either unsorted or a sorted T cell fraction (not recorded which). All receptors derive from a male donor with ankylosing spondylitis.

This clonotype was seen a handful of times. The chain uses TRBV5-6 and TRBJ2-2; D remains ambiguous. Germline V gene lookup returns CDR1 SGHDT and CDR2 YYEEEE. CDR3 size: 14 residues. V was pared by 4 bases and J by 9 bases, with 16 bases between. The CDR3 bases are TGTGCCAGCAGCACCCCGAACAGTCGGCGGGAGCTGTTTTTT. Translated: CASSTPNSRRELFF.

This clonotype came up many times. This sequence joins TRBV4-3 and TRBJ1-1; D is uncertain. The germline V gene has CDR1 LGHNA and CDR2 YSLEER. V lost 0 bases and J lost 1, with 6 bases in between. This CDR3 is built from 14 residues. This CDR3 is CASSQDYANTEAFF. In nucleotides, the CDR3 is TGCGCCAGCAGCCAAGATTACGCGAACACTGAAGCTTTCTTT.

In this sample, this clonotype turned up a few times. The chain is built from TRBV7-6 and TRBJ2-3; D is unresolved. V lost 3 bases and J 1 base, leaving 8 bases between the germline ends. The germline CDR1 and CDR2 sequences are SGHVS and FNYEAQ. The CDR3 totals 14 residues. In DNA form, the CDR3 reads TGTGCCAGCAGCTTTCCCAAGGGCACAGATACGCAGTATTTT. Translated, it gives CASSFPKGTDTQYF.

This clonotype was recorded once. The V gene is TRBV6-2 or TRBV6-3, the J gene TRBJ1-2; no reliable D call. The CDR3 length is 14 residues. Germline V gives CDR1 MNHEY, CDR2 SVGEGT. The V end was cut by 5 bases, the J end by 1 base, with 11 bases between. This CDR3 reads CASSTPLVNYGYTF. CDR3 in DNA: TGTGCCAGCAGTACTCCCTTGGTTAACTATGGCTACACCTTC.

This rearrangement joins TRBV10-3 to TRBJ1-5, with TRBD1 matching 8 bases. CDR1 is ENHRY and CDR2 is SYGVKD in the germline V gene. The CDR3 has 15 residues. V was clipped by 6 bases and J by 3 bases; unmatched bases: 7. The CDR3 here is CAIREGDRPNQPQHF. CDR3 bases: TGTGCCATCAGAGAGGGGGACAGGCCCAATCAGCCCCAGCATTTT.

J is TRBJ2-2 and V is TRBV5-4; D is unresolved. Germline CDR1 reads SGHNT; CDR2 reads YYREEE (reference sequence). CDR3 size: 19 residues. Deletions cut 1 base from V and 0 bases from J, with 19 bases between. The CDR3 region is CASSLPSRRALTNTGELFF. CDR3 in DNA: TGTGCCAGCAGCTTGCCCTCACGCCGGGCCCTCACGAACACCGGGGAGCTGTTTTTT.

This clonotype occurred a few times. The chain uses TRBV7-2 and TRBJ2-1, with D uncertain. Germline CDR1 and CDR2: SGHTA and FQGNSA. This CDR3 comprises 14 residues. Trimming removed 4 bases at V and 9 bases at J, with 16 bases between. The CDR3 loop is CASSSSRRAGEQFF. The CDR3, as DNA: TGTGCCAGCAGCTCCAGCCGAAGGGCTGGTGAGCAGTTCTTC.

This clonotype was observed a few times. The chain is built from TRBV20-1 and TRBJ2-3; 13 positions agree with TRBD2. From germline, CDR1 is DFQATT and CDR2 SNEGSKA (reference sequence). With 0 bases clipped from V and 6 bases from J, the junction kept 6 bases outside the gene matches. CDR3 length: 16 amino acids. The CDR3 nucleotides are TGCAGTGCTAGAGATCGAACTAGCGGGAGGGGGGATACGCAGTATTTT. Translated: CSARDRTSGRGDTQYF.

This clonotype has a handful of counts. The rearrangement joins TRBV5-5 to TRBJ1-5; D may be TRBD1 (5 bases). This CDR3 has 13 amino acids. The germline V gene encodes CDR1 SGHKS and CDR2 YYEKEE (reference sequence). Between the trimmed V and J ends, which lost 2 bases and 6 bases, there was a span of 9 bases. The CDR3 is CASSLAGPQPQHF. CDR3 coding DNA: TGTGCCAGCAGCTTAGCGGGACCTCAGCCCCAGCATTTT.

In nucleotides, the CDR3 is TGTGCCAGCGGCAGCCTGAACACTGAAGCTTTCTTT. Protein: CASGSLNTEAFF. This chain connects TRBV7-6 to TRBJ1-1; D gene uncertain. With 8 bases removed from V and 0 bases from J, the gap between germline ends came to 7 bases. This CDR3 comprises 12 residues. Germline lookup yields CDR1 SGHVS and CDR2 FNYEAQ.

This clonotype was detected many times. The chain joins TRBV12-3 or TRBV12-4 to TRBJ2-3; the D is unclear. The V end lost 5 bases, the J end lost 4 bases, and 16 bases lay between the germline ends. The CDR3 runs 15 residues. The CDR3 region has the DNA TGTGCCAGCAGTCGCAAACTGGGGTACGCAGATACGCAGTATTTT. Its translation: CASSRKLGYADTQYF.

In its sample, this clonotype was seen a few times. The rearrangement uses TRBV6-2 or TRBV6-3 and TRBJ2-5; D uncertain. V was cut by 2 bases and J by 1 base, with 8 bases left in between. The CDR3 has 14 residues. Germline CDR1 is MNHEY and CDR2 is SVGEGT. The CDR3 DNA is TGTGCCAGCAGTTACCGGGCAAGCCAAGAGACCCAGTACTTC. As protein: CASSYRASQETQYF.

This clonotype was observed a few times. CDR3 nucleotide sequence: TGTGCCAGCAGTTTACGGGCAGGGGTTACTGAAGCTTTCTTT. This gives the protein CASSLRAGVTEAFF. This chain connects TRBV27 to TRBJ1-1; TRBD1 is a possible D gene (6 bases). Germline V gene lookup returns CDR1 MNHEY and CDR2 SMNVEV (reference sequence). The CDR3 has 14 amino acids. Between the trimmed V and J ends, which lost 2 bases and 5 bases, there was a span of 12 bases.

In this sample, this clonotype turned up a few times. The chain is built from TRBV4-2 and TRBJ2-7; D remains unclear. V was clipped by 0 bases and J by 2 bases, with 14 bases between them. The CDR3 runs to 16 residues. Germline V gene data show CDR1 as LGHNA and CDR2 as YNFKEQ. The CDR3 nucleotides read TGTGCCAGCAGCCAAGATCCCCAGCACAGCACCTACGAGCAGTACTTC. Its protein is CASSQDPQHSTYEQYF.

The rearrangement joins TRBV20-1 to TRBJ2-3; no firm D call. This CDR3 contains 12 residues. Germline CDR1 and CDR2: DFQATT and SNEGSKA (reference sequence). Trimming took off 3 bases at V and 4 bases at J, with 8 bases between the two ends. CDR3 in amino acids: CSASPTPDTQYF. The CDR3 DNA reads TGCAGTGCTAGTCCCACCCCAGATACGCAGTATTTT.

In this sample, this clonotype turned up a few times. The CDR3 is CSASNRVEYEQFF. DNA for the CDR3: TGCAGTGCTAGTAACAGGGTGGAGTATGAGCAGTTCTTC. The genes are TRBV20-1 and TRBJ2-1; D is perhaps TRBD1 (6 bases). Trimming removed 3 bases from V and 8 bases from J, with 14 bases in between. CDR3 length: 13 residues. Germline V gives CDR1 DFQATT, CDR2 SNEGSKA (reference sequence).

This clonotype was counted between two and nine times. The chain employs TRBV6-5 and TRBJ2-7; 11 nucleotides align to TRBD1. The CDR3 sequence is 17 residues long. The V segment lost 2 bases and the J segment 3 bases; nucleotides outside the gene matches: 9. The germline gives CDR1 MNHEY, CDR2 SVGAGI. CDR3 DNA sequence: TGTGCCAGCAGTTACCTCGGTTGGGGACAGGGGGGCTACGAGCAGTACTTC. Its protein product is CASSYLGWGQGGYEQYF.